One sample yielded the 15 T cell receptor beta chains listed below, sequenced in a study of cytomegalovirus exposure and HLA in healthy donors. The PCR employed 60 Vbeta primers together with 13 Jbeta primers. The repertoire was sequenced with immunoSEQ multiplex PCR; TCRdb's copy has only in-frame clones and lacks some. This table holds roughly 120,000 clones, 60% to 80% found once. Input material: PBMCs. Receptor source: a man in his fifties or sixties in good health and CMV-seropositive.

The V call is TRBV7-2, the J call TRBJ2-5; D is unresolved. Looked up from germline, CDR1 is SGHTA and CDR2 is FQGNSA. The CDR3 is 13 amino acids. Trimming shortened V by 1 base and J by 5 bases, and 8 bases separated the two germline ends. The CDR3 nucleotides are TGTGCCAGCAGCTTAGTGGCCATGGAGACCCAGTACTTC. Translated: CASSLVAMETQYF.

The chain is built from TRBV2 and TRBJ2-3; no definite D call. Per germline, CDR1 SNHLY and CDR2 FYNNEI. CDR3 length equals 13 residues. V was cut by 5 bases and J by 1 base, with 7 bases left in between. For the CDR3, the DNA is TGTGCCAGCAGTTTATATCGCACAGATACGCAGTATTTT. As protein: CASSLYRTDTQYF.

The V gene is TRBV6-5, the J gene TRBJ1-2, with 7 bases identical to TRBD1. Unmatched junction bases numbered 3, after V lost 2 bases and J lost 0 bases. This CDR3 has 15 amino acids. Per the germline V gene, CDR1 is MNHEY and CDR2 is SVGAGI. The CDR3 DNA reads TGTGCCAGCAGTTACGGGACAGCAGCTAACTATGGCTACACCTTC. The encoded protein is CASSYGTAANYGYTF.

This clone came up a few times. In DNA form, the CDR3 reads TGCGCCAGCAGCCGGGGACTAGTCAATGAGCAGTTCTTC. Its protein is CASSRGLVNEQFF. The chain employs TRBV4-1 and TRBJ2-1, with 8 bases matching TRBD2. Trimming took 4 bases from V and 6 from J; bases not matched to a gene: 2. Germline V gene sequence: CDR1 MGHRA, CDR2 YSYEKL. The CDR3 is 13 residues long.

CDR3 region: CASSQEDRESNEQFF. As DNA, the CDR3 is TGTGCCAGCAGCCAAGAGGACAGGGAGAGTAATGAGCAGTTCTTC. The genes are TRBV4-2 and TRBJ2-1; 8 nucleotides match TRBD1. CDR1 is LGHNA, CDR2 YNFKEQ, per germline. The trim removed 0 bases at V and 7 bases at J, leaving 5 bases unmatched. The CDR3 extends over 15 amino acids.

The rearrangement uses TRBV7-8 and TRBJ1-2; 10 bases are shared with TRBD1. The ends lost 5 bases at V and 8 bases at J; junction bases unmatched: 17. Germline V lookup: CDR1 SGHVS, CDR2 FQNEAQ. The CDR3 is made up of 17 amino acids. The CDR3 DNA follows: TGTGCCAGCAGCCCCCGGGGGACAGGGGCGGAGGTGCGGGGCTACACCTTC. It yields the protein CASSPRGTGAEVRGYTF.

The J gene is TRBJ2-3, the V gene TRBV11-3; 7 bases match TRBD2. There are 12 residues in the CDR3. Per germline, CDR1 SGHNT and CDR2 YENEEA. V lost 4 bases, J lost 8 bases, and 3 bases stayed unmatched. CDR3 region: CASSSGGLTQYF. CDR3 nucleotides: TGTGCCAGCAGCTCGGGGGGACTTACGCAGTATTTT.

This chain joins TRBV5-1 and TRBJ2-5; 7 bases are shared with TRBD1. The V gene end was trimmed by 0 bases and the J gene end by 4 bases; junction bases not matched to a gene: 6. Germline V gene data show CDR1 as SGHRS and CDR2 as YFSETQ. The CDR3 totals 15 residues. This CDR3 reads CASSLGQGDRETQYF. The CDR3 coding sequence is TGCGCCAGCAGCTTGGGGCAGGGGGATCGAGAGACCCAGTACTTC.

The J gene is TRBJ2-2, the V gene TRBV21-1; TRBD2, the table's D call, was not compared with the DNA. TRBV21-1 is designated a pseudogene. The CDR3 covers 14 residues. The CDR3 nucleotides are TGTGCCAGCAGCACGGGAGGGGGCCCCGGGGAGCTGTTTTTT. This encodes CASSTGGGPGELFF.

Comment on this clone: Other DNA sequences from this sample encode an identical CDR3 as well. The chain carries TRBV5-1 and TRBJ1-1; TRBD1 agrees at 8 bases. V dropped 0 bases and J dropped 3; count of bases not matched to a gene: 1. Looked up from germline, CDR1 is SGHRS and CDR2 is YFSETQ. The CDR3 has 14 residues. The CDR3 DNA reads TGCGCCAGCAGCTTGGGACAGGGGTACACTGAAGCTTTCTTT. Translated, it gives CASSLGQGYTEAFF.

This clone was picked up one time. CDR3: CASSFSGGSGNTIYF. CDR3 in DNA: TGCGCCAGCAGCTTTAGCGGCGGGTCTGGAAACACCATATATTTT. The gene calls are TRBV5-1 and TRBJ1-3; D is unresolved. CDR1 and CDR2 (germline): SGHRS, YFSETQ. This CDR3 has 15 residues. V lost 2 bases and J lost 1, with 10 bases in between.

The chain carries TRBV11-3 and TRBJ2-7, with D maybe TRBD1 (6 bases). The CDR3 covers 14 residues. Germline CDR1 SGHNT, CDR2 YENEEA. V lost 5 bases and J lost 4, with 15 bases in between. DNA for the CDR3: TGTGCCAGCAGCCCACTGACAGGCCCGTACGAGCAGTACTTC. Protein: CASSPLTGPYEQYF.

The CDR3: CASSLDLQGGGGSYEQYF. CDR3 DNA: TGTGCCAGCAGTTTGGACTTACAAGGTGGCGGGGGTTCCTACGAGCAGTACTTC. The chain recombines TRBV28 with TRBJ2-5, with 7 bases fitting TRBD2. The DNA end is more similar to TRBJ2-7, so the J call may be wrong. The germline V gene encodes CDR1 MDHEN and CDR2 SYDVKM. The CDR3 is 18 residues long.

The chain uses TRBV12-5 and TRBJ1-2, with 7 bases lining up with TRBD1. The germline V gene has CDR1 LGHNT and CDR2 FRNRAP. This CDR3 spans 14 amino acids. Unmatched junction bases numbered 14, after V lost 6 bases and J lost 10 bases. The CDR3 bases are TGTGCTAGTGGCCTAGGGGACAGAGGGTCGATCTACACCTTC. Translated: CASGLGDRGSIYTF.

The chain carries TRBV6-1 and TRBJ2-1, with TRBD2 matching 9 bases. Trimming took 0 bases from V and 9 from J; bases not matched to a gene: 9. Germline assignment: CDR1 MNHNS and CDR2 SASEGT. This CDR3 is built from 16 residues. The CDR3 DNA sequence: TGTGCCAGCAGTGAAGCGGGTAGCGGGAGTCCCCCTGAGCAGTTCTTC. This codes for CASSEAGSGSPPEQFF.